Each of the 15 T cell receptor beta chains below was sequenced from the same sample in a study of CXCR3-negative and CXCR3-positive naive CD8 T cells. The TRB cDNA libraries were prepared by 5' RACE with UMI labels. TCRdb reanalyzed the 5' RACE reads and collapses them to one entry per CDR3 protein, without DNA. The sample includes some 150,000 distinct CDR3 sequences. Study conclusions and caveats: Hydrophobicity of TRB CDR3s was greater in CXCR3-positive naive cells than in CXCR3-negative naive cells.

These TCRs' antigens remain unknown. The sequencing input was naive CXCR3+ CD8+ T cells from blood. Subset indicated: CD45RO-CCR7+CD27+CD95- naive CD8+ T cells expressing CXCR3 (TNR3+). These receptors came from a human donor in good health. Some clones in this sample may be carry-over from other donors' samples.

This chain uses TRBV29-1 with TRBJ2-7; TCRdb calls TRBD2, which cannot be checked without DNA. CDR1 and CDR2 (germline): SQVTM, ANQGSEA. This CDR3 has 18 residues. The CDR3 spells CSVEGLAGGPTVRYEQYF.

The chain links TRBV9 to TRBJ2-1; there is no DNA to check the TCRdb D call of TRBD2. Germline V gives CDR1 SGDLS, CDR2 YYNGEE. The length of the CDR3 is 15 residues. This CDR3 is CASSPAGPSYNEQFF.

The chain links TRBV13 to TRBJ2-4; the D call of TRBD2 rests on TCRdb alone, since no DNA is present to check it. Germline CDR1 PRHDT, CDR2 FYEKMQ (reference sequence). CDR3 length: 16 residues. This CDR3 is CASSETGTSVLNIQYF.

The V and J genes are TRBV5-1 and TRBJ2-7; checking the TCRdb D call of TRBD2 is not possible without DNA. Germline-derived CDR1 and CDR2 are SGHRS and YFSETQ. The CDR3 totals 14 residues. CDR3 amino acids: CASSFTGLNYEQYF. Looking up the rest from reference TRBV5-1 and TRBJ2-7 gives the full variable domain: KAGVTQTPRYLIKTRGQQVTLSCSPISGHRSVSWYQQTPGQGLQFLFEYFSETQRNKGNFPGRFSGRQFSNSRSEMNVSTLELGDSALYLCASSFTGLNYEQYFGPGTRLTVT.

The chain links TRBV20-1 to TRBJ2-7; checking the TCRdb D call of TRBD1 is not possible without DNA. Germline values: CDR1 DFQATT, CDR2 SNEGSKA (reference sequence). The CDR3 sequence is 14 residues long. The CDR3 protein is CSARHPDLTYEQYF.

The genes are TRBV28 and TRBJ2-1; TCRdb's D call of TRBD2 is untestable without DNA. This CDR3 has 16 residues. Germline V gives CDR1 MDHEN, CDR2 SYDVKM. The CDR3 spells CASSFLASGANNEQFF.

This chain links TRBV29-1 with TRBJ2-3; TCRdb indicates TRBD2, and absent DNA this call remains unverified. The germline V gene has CDR1 SQVTM and CDR2 ANQGSEA. The CDR3 is made up of 15 amino acids. The CDR3 sequence: CSVTGTLRLSDTQYF.

V usage is TRBV7-3 and J usage is TRBJ2-1; the TCRdb D gene call, TRBD2, has no DNA to confirm it. This CDR3 has 16 amino acids. Germline lookup yields CDR1 SGHTA and CDR2 FQGTGA. CDR3 sequence reads: CASSASGTRGLDEQFF.

The gene calls are TRBV2 and TRBJ1-1. This CDR3 is built from 12 residues. CDR1 is SNHLY, CDR2 FYNNEI, per germline. This chain's CDR3 is CASSEMNTEAFF. Filled out from reference TRBV2 and TRBJ1-1, the complete variable domain reads EPEVTQTPSHQVTQMGQEVILRCVPISNHLYFYWYRQILGQKVEFLVSFYNNEISEKSEIFDDQFSVERPDGSNFTLKIRSTKLEDSAMYFCASSEMNTEAFFGQGTRLTVV.

The chain links TRBV12-3 or TRBV12-4 to TRBJ1-3; TCRdb's assignment of TRBD1 cannot be checked, as there is no DNA. The CDR3 totals 15 residues. This CDR3 is CASSSTGTSGNTIYF.

The genes are TRBV27 and TRBJ2-2; TCRdb's D call, TRBD2, is unchecked because there is no DNA. Germline lookup yields CDR1 MNHEY and CDR2 SMNVEV (reference sequence). The CDR3 consists of 18 residues. The CDR3 sequence: CASSPYSGGAGLSGELFF.

The V and J genes are TRBV7-2 and TRBJ2-5. Germline V gives CDR1 SGHTA, CDR2 FQGNSA. There are 14 residues in the CDR3. CDR3 sequence reads: CASSLMTNQETQYF. The full variable domain, rest sourced from reference TRBV7-2 and TRBJ2-5, is GAGVSQSPSNKVTEKGKDVELRCDPISGHTALYWYRQSLGQGLEFLIYFQGNSAPDKSGLPSDRFSAERTGGSVSTLTIQRTQQEDSAVYLCASSLMTNQETQYFGPGTRLLVL.

V and J are TRBV29-1 and TRBJ2-7; TCRdb returns TRBD2, unconfirmable since there is no DNA. This CDR3 has 15 amino acids. Germline V gene sequence: CDR1 SQVTM, CDR2 ANQGSEA. The CDR3 sequence: CSVDHEREWGLEQYF.

The chain employs TRBV6-2 or TRBV6-3 and TRBJ1-1; no DNA is available, so the TRBD1 call from TCRdb remains unchecked. The CDR3 has 13 residues. The V gene's germline CDR1 is MNHEY and CDR2 SVGEGT. CDR3 sequence reads: CASSYIEQGEAFF.

This chain connects TRBV10-3 to TRBJ1-1; TCRdb indicates TRBD1, and absent DNA this call remains unverified. The CDR3 spans 14 residues. Germline CDR1 ENHRY, CDR2 SYGVKD. CDR3 region: CAISESGGRTEAFF.